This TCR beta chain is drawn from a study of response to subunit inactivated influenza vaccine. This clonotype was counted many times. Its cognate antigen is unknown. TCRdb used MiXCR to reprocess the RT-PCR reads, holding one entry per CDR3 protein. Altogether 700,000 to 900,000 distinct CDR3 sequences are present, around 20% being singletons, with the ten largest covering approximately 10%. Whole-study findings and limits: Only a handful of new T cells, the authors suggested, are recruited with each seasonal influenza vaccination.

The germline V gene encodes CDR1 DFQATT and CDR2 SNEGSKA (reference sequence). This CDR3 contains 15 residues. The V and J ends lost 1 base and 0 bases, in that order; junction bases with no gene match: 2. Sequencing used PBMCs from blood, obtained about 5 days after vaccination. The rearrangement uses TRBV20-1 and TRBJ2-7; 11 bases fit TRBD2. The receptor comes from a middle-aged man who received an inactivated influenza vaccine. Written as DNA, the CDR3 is TGCAGTGCTAGAGTCGGACTAGCGGGCTCCTACGAGCAGTACTTC. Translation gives CSARVGLAGSYEQYF.